This is a list of T cell receptor beta chains from one sample in a study of CD8 T cells in Susac syndrome. Using its own MiXCR run on the immunoSEQ multiplex PCR reads, TCRdb lists one record per CDR3 protein. The profile shows about 300,000 distinct CDR3 sequences, around 84% of them singletons. The sample comprised CD8+ T cells from PBMCs. The receptors stem from a human donor with multiple sclerosis. CDR3s include the opening cysteine and the closing phenylalanine or tryptophan. D genes are given only for firm matches. Part of the rows lack a size; the others show once, few, many or a class for expanded clones.

cdr3_length j_call v_call d_call clone_size cdr3_aa cdr3_nt
12 TRBJ2-7 TRBV10-3 NA NA CAISENGYEQYF TGTGCCATCAGTGAAAACGGCTACGAGCAGTACTTC
15 TRBJ2-1 TRBV6-5 TRBD2 NA CASSFVAGGPHEQFF TGTGCCAGCAGTTTCGTAGCGGGAGGGCCCCATGAGCAGTTCTTC
16 TRBJ1-1 TRBV9 NA NA CASSPGFLNMNTEAFF TGTGCCAGCAGCCCTGGCTTCTTAAACATGAACACTGAAGCTTTCTTT
16 TRBJ2-1 TRBV5-5 TRBD2 NA CASSLLGRAEDNEQFF TGTGCCAGCAGCTTGCTCGGGAGGGCCGAGGACAATGAGCAGTTCTTC
14 TRBJ2-1 TRBV28 NA NA CASSRLGNGDEQFF TGTGCCAGCAGCCGACTAGGGAATGGCGATGAGCAGTTCTTC
14 TRBJ2-3 TRBV11-2 TRBD2 NA CASSLDGLADTQYF TGTGCCAGCAGCTTAGATGGACTAGCGGATACGCAGTATTTT
15 TRBJ2-7 TRBV19 NA NA CASSPSGSRRYEQYF TGTGCCAGTAGTCCCTCCGGGTCGCGTCGCTACGAGCAGTACTTC
14 TRBJ2-2 TRBV30 TRBD2 NA CAWSVAGGTGELFF TGTGCCTGGAGTGTCGCGGGGGGAACCGGGGAGCTGTTTTTT
11 TRBJ1-2 TRBV9 NA NA CASTRIGGYTF TGTGCCAGCACGAGGATTGGGGGCTACACCTTC
15 TRBJ2-5 TRBV7-2 NA NA CASSFAAAAQETQYF TGTGCCAGCAGCTTTGCGGCAGCGGCGCAAGAGACCCAGTACTTC
16 TRBJ2-5 TRBV30 NA NA CAWSGGGRGGQETQYF TGTGCCTGGAGCGGTGGTGGAAGGGGAGGACAAGAGACCCAGTACTTC
12 TRBJ2-1 TRBV9 NA NA CASSVVDSEQFF TGTGCCAGCAGCGTAGTAGATTCTGAGCAGTTCTTC
17 TRBJ1-1 TRBV6-5 NA once CASSLLFLATENTEAFF TGTGCCAGCAGTCTACTATTCCTTGCGACAGAGAACACTGAAGCTTTCTTT
14 TRBJ1-1 TRBV27 NA NA CASSTPRERGRAFF TGTGCCAGCAGTACGCCCAGGGAAAGGGGGAGAGCTTTCTTT
14 TRBJ2-2 TRBV20-1 TRBD2 NA CSAQLAGDAGELFF TGCAGTGCCCAACTAGCGGGAGATGCCGGGGAGCTGTTTTTT
14 TRBJ1-2 TRBV7-9 NA NA CASRPRGTPEGYTF TGTGCCAGCAGGCCTAGAGGGACCCCGGAAGGCTACACCTTC
15 TRBJ2-7 TRBV19 TRBD1 NA CASSMMGQGLGEQYF TGTGCCAGTAGTATGATGGGACAGGGGCTTGGCGAGCAGTACTTC
14 TRBJ2-2 TRBV19 TRBD1 NA CASSIESGGGELFF TGTGCCAGTAGTATAGAATCAGGGGGAGGGGAGCTGTTTTTT
18 TRBJ2-5 TRBV30 NA NA CAWSVSVYGRAGWETQYF TGTGCCTGGAGTGTATCTGTCTACGGACGGGCCGGGTGGGAGACCCAGTACTTC
16 TRBJ2-2 TRBV2 NA NA CASSELGTVNTGELFF TGTGCCAGCAGTGAACTCGGGACGGTTAACACCGGGGAGCTGTTTTTT
16 TRBJ2-7 TRBV28 NA NA CASSVSLGGLGYEQYF TGTGCCAGCAGTGTTTCACTTGGAGGGTTGGGCTACGAGCAGTACTTC
14 TRBJ2-1 TRBV29-1 TRBD2 once CSVEDGLAQYEQFF TGCAGCGTTGAAGATGGACTAGCCCAGTATGAGCAGTTCTTC
16 TRBJ1-1 TRBV28 TRBD1 NA CASSSLNRDRVSEAFF TGTGCCAGCAGTTCCTTAAACCGGGACAGGGTATCTGAAGCTTTCTTT
16 TRBJ2-2 TRBV7-6 NA NA CASSLARGRNTGELFF TGTGCCAGCAGCTTAGCGCGGGGAAGGAACACCGGGGAGCTGTTTTTT
12 TRBJ1-2 TRBV28 TRBD1 NA CASSKDRTGYTF TGTGCCAGCAGTAAGGACAGGACGGGCTACACCTTC
15 TRBJ2-6 TRBV28 NA NA CASSLLALGANVLTF TGTGCCAGCAGTTTATTAGCTCTTGGGGCCAACGTCCTGACTTTC
12 TRBJ1-1 TRBV29-1 TRBD1 NA CSARDSNTEAFF TGCAGCGCTAGGGACAGTAACACTGAAGCTTTCTTT
15 TRBJ1-5 TRBV25-1 NA NA CASSPYRDSNQPQHF TGTGCCAGCAGCCCGTACAGGGATAGCAATCAGCCCCAGCATTTT
15 TRBJ2-1 TRBV3-1 NA once CASSHVLKRATEQFF TGTGCCAGCAGCCATGTTTTAAAGCGAGCGACAGAGCAGTTCTTC
15 TRBJ2-1 TRBV13 TRBD2 NA CASSSRLAGLNEQFF TGTGCCAGCAGCTCTAGACTAGCGGGACTCAATGAGCAGTTCTTC
15 TRBJ2-3 TRBV9 NA NA CASSSGGRTTDTQYF TGTGCCAGCAGTAGTGGGGGCCGGACTACAGATACGCAGTATTTT
17 TRBJ2-2 TRBV9 TRBD2 NA CASSGPLSGRNTGELFF TGTGCCAGCAGCGGACCCCTTAGCGGGAGAAACACCGGGGAGCTGTTTTTT
15 TRBJ2-1 TRBV12-3/TRBV12-4 NA NA CASSPRRLVIDEQFF TGTGCCAGCAGTCCCCGAAGACTAGTCATCGATGAGCAGTTCTTC
12 TRBJ2-1 TRBV18 NA NA CASSPSSGEQFF TGTGCCAGCTCACCGTCGAGTGGTGAGCAGTTCTTC
15 TRBJ1-3 TRBV28 NA NA CASRRPQTSGNTIYF TGTGCCAGCAGAAGACCACAAACCTCTGGAAACACCATATATTTT
14 TRBJ2-7 TRBV9 NA NA CASSGQVRVTEQYF TGTGCCAGCAGCGGGCAGGTCAGGGTTACCGAGCAGTACTTC
14 TRBJ2-4 TRBV28 TRBD2 NA CASSPSGGKNIQYF TGTGCCAGCAGCCCTAGCGGCGGCAAAAACATTCAGTACTTC
14 TRBJ2-5 TRBV5-1 NA few CASHPGPRVETQYF TGCGCCAGCCATCCGGGCCCTAGGGTGGAGACCCAGTACTTC
13 TRBJ2-2 TRBV2 NA NA CASRQGDTGELFF TGTGCCAGCAGACAGGGCGACACCGGGGAGCTGTTTTTT
11 TRBJ2-1 TRBV19 NA NA CASTSFHEQFF TGTGCCAGTACCAGTTTCCATGAGCAGTTCTTC
14 TRBJ2-1 TRBV14 NA NA CASSQVSPGDEQFF TGTGCCAGCAGCCAAGTGTCCCCCGGCGATGAGCAGTTCTTC
13 TRBJ1-1 TRBV28 NA once CASSFLDNTEAFF TGTGCCAGCAGTTTCTTGGACAACACTGAAGCTTTCTTT